The TCR beta chain under discussion was sequenced for a study of CD8+ T cells in alopecia areata. Study in general: Percentage of affected scalp area was the basis on which treated patients' severity was scored. Study results and caveats: Scalp clonality, along with expanded CD8+ clones among the top 100, was significantly decreased by tofacitinib. Persistence in scalp and blood during tofacitinib was observed for many expanded lesional clones.

V dropped 3 bases and J dropped 1 base, with 10 bases sitting between them. Germline V CDR1 and CDR2: GTSNPN, SVGIG (reference sequence). The CDR3 runs 13 residues. Treatment given: oral pan-JAK inhibitor, 5-10 mg twice daily. Sequencing relied on a cDNA template that was reverse transcribed from extracted RNA. The protocol was immunoSEQ multiplex PCR, while the TCRdb copy is restricted to in-frame clones and leaves out a portion. The sample lists some 180,000 clones, roughly 46% occurring once. A note on this clone: Its antigen is unidentified.

The source of this sequence is a human donor with alopecia areata. The sample here was CD8+ T cells sorted from blood, taken between weeks 51 and 52, from a patient treated with tofacitinib. The V call is TRBV30, the J call TRBJ2-7; D unresolved. CDR3 bases: TGTGCCTGGAGCGTACAGAAGTCCTACGAGCAGTACTTC. It yields the protein CAWSVQKSYEQYF.